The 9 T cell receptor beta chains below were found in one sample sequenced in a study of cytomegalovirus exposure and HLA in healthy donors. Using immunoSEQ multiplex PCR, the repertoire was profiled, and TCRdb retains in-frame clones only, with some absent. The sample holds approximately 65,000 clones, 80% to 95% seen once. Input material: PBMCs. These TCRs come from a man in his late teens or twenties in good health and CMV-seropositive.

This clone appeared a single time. CDR3 protein: CASRSQTGGDYGYTF. CDR3 DNA: TGTGCCAGCAGGTCCCAGACAGGGGGCGACTATGGCTACACCTTC. The chain carries TRBV28 and TRBJ1-2; 10 bases map to TRBD1. The V segment lost 6 bases and the J segment 3 bases; nucleotides outside the gene matches: 7. This CDR3 region has 15 residues. Germline V CDR1 and CDR2: MDHEN, SYDVKM.

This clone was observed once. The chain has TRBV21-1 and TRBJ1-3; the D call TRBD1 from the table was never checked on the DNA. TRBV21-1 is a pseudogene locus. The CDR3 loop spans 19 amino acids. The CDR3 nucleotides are TGTGCCAGCAGCACGCCGGCTAGGGACAGAACCAGCTCTGGAAACACCATATATTTT. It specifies CASSTPARDRTSSGNTIYF.

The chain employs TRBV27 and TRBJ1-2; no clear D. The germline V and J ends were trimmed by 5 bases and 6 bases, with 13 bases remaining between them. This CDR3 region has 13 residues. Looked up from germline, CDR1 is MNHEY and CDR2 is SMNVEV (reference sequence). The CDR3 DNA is TGTGCCAGCAGTCCCGCGCCGAGGGATGGCTACACCTTC. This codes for CASSPAPRDGYTF.

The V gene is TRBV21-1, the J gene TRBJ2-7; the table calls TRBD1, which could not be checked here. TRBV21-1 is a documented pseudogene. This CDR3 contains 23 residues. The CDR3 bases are TGTGCCAGCAGCAAAGTTTTGCTAGGGGGCAGTCGATTATCTCGGGGGTCAAACTACGAGCAGTACTTC. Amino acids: CASSKVLLGGSRLSRGSNYEQYF.

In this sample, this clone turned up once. Written as DNA, the CDR3 is TGTGCCAGCAGTGGAGGGGACCGTCGAACCCAGTACTTC. It specifies CASSGGDRRTQYF. This rearrangement joins TRBV28 to TRBJ2-5; TRBD2 is a possible D gene (6 bases). V was clipped by 5 bases and J by 8 bases, with 15 bases between them. The germline V gene has CDR1 MDHEN and CDR2 SYDVKM. The CDR3 length is 13 residues.

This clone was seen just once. CDR3 DNA: TGTGCCAGCAGCGCCCGATCAGGGCCGCACACTGAAGCTTTCTTT. Translating it yields CASSARSGPHTEAFF. The chain carries TRBV9 and TRBJ1-1; maybe TRBD1 (5 bases). Trimming removed 3 bases from V and 3 bases from J, with 15 bases in between. The CDR3 consists of 15 residues. CDR1 is SGDLS, CDR2 YYNGEE, per germline.

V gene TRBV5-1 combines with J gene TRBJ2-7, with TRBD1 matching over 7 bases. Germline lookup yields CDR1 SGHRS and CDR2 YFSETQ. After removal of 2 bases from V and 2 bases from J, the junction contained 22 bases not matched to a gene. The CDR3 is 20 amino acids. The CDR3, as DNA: TGCGCCAGCAGCTTCAGGGGGAAGTCCTCCTCCCAGGCGAGCCCCTACGAGCAGTACTTC. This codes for CASSFRGKSSSQASPYEQYF.

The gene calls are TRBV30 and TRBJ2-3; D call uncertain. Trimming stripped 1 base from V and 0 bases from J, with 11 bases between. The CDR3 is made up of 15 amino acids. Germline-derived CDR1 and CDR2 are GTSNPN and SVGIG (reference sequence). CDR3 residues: CAWSGLATSTDTQYF. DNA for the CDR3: TGTGCCTGGAGTGGTTTAGCAACTAGCACAGATACGCAGTATTTT.

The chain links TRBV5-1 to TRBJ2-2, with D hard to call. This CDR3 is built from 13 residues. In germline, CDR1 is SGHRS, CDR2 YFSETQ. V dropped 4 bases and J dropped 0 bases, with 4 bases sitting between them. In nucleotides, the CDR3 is TGCGCCAGCAGCCCCTCGAACACCGGGGAGCTGTTTTTT. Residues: CASSPSNTGELFF.